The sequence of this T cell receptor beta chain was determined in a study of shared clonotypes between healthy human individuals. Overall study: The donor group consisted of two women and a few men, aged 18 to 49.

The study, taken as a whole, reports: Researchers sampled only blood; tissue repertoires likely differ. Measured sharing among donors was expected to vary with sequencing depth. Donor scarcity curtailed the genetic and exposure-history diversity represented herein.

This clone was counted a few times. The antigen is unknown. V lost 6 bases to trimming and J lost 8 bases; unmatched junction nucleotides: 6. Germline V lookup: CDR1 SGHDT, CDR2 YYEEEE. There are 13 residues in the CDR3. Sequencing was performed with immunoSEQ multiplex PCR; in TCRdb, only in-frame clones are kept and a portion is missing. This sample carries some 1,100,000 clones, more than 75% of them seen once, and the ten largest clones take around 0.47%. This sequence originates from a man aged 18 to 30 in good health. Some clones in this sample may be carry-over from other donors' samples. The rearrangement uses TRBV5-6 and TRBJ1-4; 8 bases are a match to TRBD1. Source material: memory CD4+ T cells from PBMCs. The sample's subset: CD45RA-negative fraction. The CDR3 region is CASTYHRGEKLFF. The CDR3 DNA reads TGTGCCAGCACCTACCACAGGGGGGAAAAACTGTTTTTT.